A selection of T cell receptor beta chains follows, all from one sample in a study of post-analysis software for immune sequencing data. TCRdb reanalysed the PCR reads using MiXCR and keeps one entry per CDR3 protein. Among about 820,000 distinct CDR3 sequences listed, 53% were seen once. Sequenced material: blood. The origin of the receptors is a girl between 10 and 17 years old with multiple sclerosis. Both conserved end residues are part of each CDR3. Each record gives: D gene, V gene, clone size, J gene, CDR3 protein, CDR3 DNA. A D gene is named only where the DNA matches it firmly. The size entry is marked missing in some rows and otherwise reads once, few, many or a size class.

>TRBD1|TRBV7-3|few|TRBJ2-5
CASSQTGTGETQYF
TGTGCCAGCAGCCAAACCGGGACAGGGGAGACCCAGTACTTC
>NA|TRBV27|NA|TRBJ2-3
CASSLDQGGADTQYF
TGTGCCAGCAGTTTAGATCAGGGGGGGGCAGATACGCAGTATTTT
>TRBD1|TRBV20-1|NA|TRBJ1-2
CSARDLGDRGPNYGYTF
TGCAGTGCTAGAGATCTCGGGGACAGGGGTCCGAACTATGGCTACACCTTC
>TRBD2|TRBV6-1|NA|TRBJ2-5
CASSLWGLAGGHPQETQYF
TGTGCCAGCAGCCTGTGGGGACTAGCGGGGGGCCATCCTCAGGAGACCCAGTACTTC
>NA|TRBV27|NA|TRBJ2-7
CASMAGLRSHEQYF
TGTGCCAGCATGGCCGGCCTCAGGTCCCACGAGCAGTACTTC
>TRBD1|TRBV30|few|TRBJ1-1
CAWARQGNTEAFF
TGTGCCTGGGCCCGACAGGGAAACACTGAAGCTTTCTTT
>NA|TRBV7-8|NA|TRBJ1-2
CASSVSGPQWEGYTF
TGTGCCAGTAGCGTTAGCGGGCCCCAATGGGAGGGCTACACCTTC
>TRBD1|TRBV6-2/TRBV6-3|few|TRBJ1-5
CASNSGQLNQPQHF
TGTGCCAGCAATTCGGGACAGTTAAATCAGCCCCAGCATTTT
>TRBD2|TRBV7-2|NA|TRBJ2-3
CASSVEVLAGTDTQYF
TGTGCCAGCAGTGTAGAGGTGCTAGCGGGCACAGATACGCAGTATTTT
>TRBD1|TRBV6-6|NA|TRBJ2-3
CASSYNRDRGTDTQYF
TGTGCCAGCAGCTATAACCGGGACAGGGGGACAGATACGCAGTATTTT
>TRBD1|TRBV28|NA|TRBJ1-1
CASSFGGTGNTEAFF
TGTGCCAGCAGTTTCGGAGGGACAGGGAATACTGAAGCTTTCTTT
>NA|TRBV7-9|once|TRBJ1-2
CASSPRGGTNYGYTF
TGTGCCAGCAGCCCCCGGGGGGGGACCAACTATGGCTACACCTTC
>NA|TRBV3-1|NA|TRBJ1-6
CASSRSEATNSPLHF
TGTGCCAGCAGCCGTTCGGAGGCGACTAATTCACCCCTCCACTTT
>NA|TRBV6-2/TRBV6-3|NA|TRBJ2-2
CASSFSEATGELFF
TGTGCCAGCAGTTTCTCGGAGGCCACCGGGGAGCTGTTTTTT
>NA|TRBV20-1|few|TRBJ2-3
CSARQGTSTDTQYF
TGCAGTGCTAGACAGGGAACTAGCACAGATACGCAGTATTTT
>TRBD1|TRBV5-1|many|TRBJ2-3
CASSLDRGTDTQYF
TGTGCCAGCAGTTTAGACAGGGGCACAGATACGCAGTATTTT
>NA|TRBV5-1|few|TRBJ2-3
CASSPASGDTQYF
TGCGCCAGCAGTCCAGCCTCGGGAGATACGCAGTATTTT
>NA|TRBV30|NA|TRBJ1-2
CARTEEGPYGYTF
TGTGCCCGGACAGAAGAGGGGCCTTATGGCTACACCTTC
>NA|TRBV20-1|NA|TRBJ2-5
CSARKLANQETQYF
TGCAGTGCTAGAAAGCTAGCAAACCAAGAGACCCAGTACTTC
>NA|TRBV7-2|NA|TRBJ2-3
CASSLTGGVDTQYF
TGTGCCAGCAGCTTGACCGGGGGAGTAGATACGCAGTATTTT
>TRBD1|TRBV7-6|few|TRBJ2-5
CASSNIRGETQYF
TGTGCCAGCAGTAACATCAGGGGGGAGACCCAGTACTTC
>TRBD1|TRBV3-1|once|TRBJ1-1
CASSRTGTDTEAFF
TGTGCCAGCAGCCGGACAGGGACGGACACTGAAGCTTTCTTT
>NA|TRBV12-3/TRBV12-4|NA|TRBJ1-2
CATSWGETNYGYTF
TGTGCCACCTCTTGGGGGGAGACTAACTATGGCTACACCTTC
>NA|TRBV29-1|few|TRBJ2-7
CSAMRDRSYEQYF
TGCAGCGCTATGAGGGACCGCTCCTACGAGCAGTACTTC
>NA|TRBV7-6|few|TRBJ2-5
CASSLVARGRETQYF
TGTGCCAGCAGCTTAGTGGCTAGGGGAAGGGAGACCCAGTACTTC
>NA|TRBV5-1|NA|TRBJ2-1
CASSLGTANEQFF
TGCGCCAGCAGCTTGGGGACGGCTAATGAGCAGTTCTTC
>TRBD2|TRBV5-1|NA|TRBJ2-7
CASSLSSGNRREQYF
TGCGCCAGCAGCTTGTCTAGCGGGAATCGAAGGGAGCAGTACTTC
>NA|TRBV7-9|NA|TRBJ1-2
CASSLAQGGAWGYTF
TGTGCCAGCAGCTTAGCCCAAGGGGGGGCTTGGGGCTACACCTTC
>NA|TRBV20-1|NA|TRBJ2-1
CSARQRGLVSNEQFF
TGCAGTGCTAGACAAAGAGGCTTGGTGTCCAATGAGCAGTTCTTC
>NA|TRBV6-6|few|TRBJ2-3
CATSPGRITDTQYF
TGTGCCACCAGCCCGGGACGGATCACAGATACGCAGTATTTT
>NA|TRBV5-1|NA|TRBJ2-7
CASSLEASGGYSYEQYF
TGCGCCAGCAGCTTGGAGGCTTCCGGAGGTTACTCCTACGAGCAGTACTTC
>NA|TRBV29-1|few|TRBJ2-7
CSVWQASYEQYF
TGCAGCGTTTGGCAGGCATCCTACGAGCAGTACTTC
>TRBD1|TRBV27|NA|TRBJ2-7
CASSSLPNRGQSDEQYF
TGTGCCAGCAGTTCCCTACCTAACAGGGGGCAGAGCGACGAGCAGTACTTC
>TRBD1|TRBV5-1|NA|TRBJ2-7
CASSSPGQGGHEQYF
TGCGCCAGCAGCTCGCCGGGACAGGGAGGCCACGAGCAGTACTTC
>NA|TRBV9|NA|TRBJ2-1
CASSPQTVGNEQFF
TGTGCCAGCAGCCCACAGACAGTTGGGAATGAGCAGTTCTTC
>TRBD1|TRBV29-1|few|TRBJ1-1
CSVELQGAFTEAFF
TGCAGCGTTGAGTTACAGGGGGCATTCACTGAAGCTTTCTTT
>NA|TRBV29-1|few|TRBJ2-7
CSGESGYEQYF
TGCAGCGGTGAGTCAGGTTACGAGCAGTACTTC
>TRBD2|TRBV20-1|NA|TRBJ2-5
CSAITYTREAGSDKQYF
TGCAGTGCTATTACCTATACGCGGGAGGCCGGAAGTGATAAGCAGTACTTC
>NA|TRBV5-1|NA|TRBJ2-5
CASSPNRLQETQYF
TGCGCCAGCAGCCCAAACAGGTTGCAAGAGACCCAGTACTTC
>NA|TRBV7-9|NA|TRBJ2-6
CASSFPPGANVLTF
TGTGCCAGCAGCTTCCCCCCTGGGGCCAACGTCCTGACTTTC
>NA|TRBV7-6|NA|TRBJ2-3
CASSRAPFSTDTQYF
TGTGCCAGCAGCCGAGCCCCCTTTAGCACAGATACGCAGTATTTT
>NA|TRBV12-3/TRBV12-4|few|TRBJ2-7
CASSFQREQYF
TGTGCCAGCAGTTTTCAGCGGGAGCAGTACTTC
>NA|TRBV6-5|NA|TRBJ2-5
CASSSTGTETQYF
TGTGCCAGCAGTTCCACCGGGACAGAGACCCAGTACTTC
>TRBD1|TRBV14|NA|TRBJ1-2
CASSEYLTGGHGYTF
TGTGCCAGCAGCGAGTACCTGACAGGGGGGCATGGCTACACCTTC
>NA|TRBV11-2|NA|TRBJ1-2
CASSSPGVGGYTF
TGTGCCAGCAGCTCCCCGGGGGTGGGCGGCTACACCTTC
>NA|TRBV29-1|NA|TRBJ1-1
CSVTAGGNIITEAFF
TGCAGCGTGACCGCCGGGGGCAATATTATCACTGAAGCTTTCTTT
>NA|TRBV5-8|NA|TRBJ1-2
CASSHRQLNNYGYTF
TGTGCCAGCAGTCATCGACAGCTGAACAACTATGGCTACACCTTC
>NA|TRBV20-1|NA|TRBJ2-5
CSASDGETQYF
TGCAGTGCTAGTGACGGGGAGACCCAGTACTTC
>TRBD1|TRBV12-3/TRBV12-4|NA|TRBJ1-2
CASSFLPGNRGLVYGYTF
TGTGCCAGCAGTTTTCTTCCGGGGAACAGGGGGCTCGTCTATGGCTACACCTTC
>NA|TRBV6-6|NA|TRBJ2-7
CASSRPQDYEQYF
TGTGCCAGCAGTCGCCCACAGGACTACGAGCAGTACTTC
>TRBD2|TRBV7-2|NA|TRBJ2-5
CASSSGLAGGRDQYF
TGTGCCAGCAGCTCGGGACTAGCGGGAGGGAGGGACCAGTACTTC